The 26 T cell receptor beta chains given below trace back to one sample, sequenced in a study of cytomegalovirus exposure and HLA in healthy donors. The PCR employed 60 Vbeta primers together with 13 Jbeta primers. Sequencing was performed with immunoSEQ multiplex PCR; in TCRdb, only in-frame clones are kept and a portion is missing. The data contain 130,000 or so clones, approximately 71% of them singletons. The sequencing input was PBMCs. Every receptor here comes from a woman aged 60-70 years in good health and CMV-seronegative.

The chain has TRBV15 and TRBJ2-4, with 7 bases identical to TRBD2. V lost 7 bases to trimming and J lost 0 bases; unmatched junction nucleotides: 6. The CDR3 extends over 15 amino acids. The germline gives CDR1 LNHNV, CDR2 YYDKDF (reference sequence). This chain's CDR3 is CATKRGGTAKNIQYF. The DNA of the CDR3 is TGTGCCACCAAGCGGGGCGGGACAGCCAAAAACATTCAGTACTTC.

About this clone: Other DNA sequences within the sample encode an identical CDR3. CDR3 region: CASSLVGPPYNEQFF. DNA of the CDR3: TGTGCCAGCAGTTTAGTGGGGCCACCCTACAATGAGCAGTTCTTC. The V gene is TRBV27, the J gene TRBJ2-1, with a tentative D call TRBD1 (5 bases). V lost 2 bases to trimming and J lost 2 bases, with 10 bases between them. The CDR3 is 15 amino acids. Looked up from germline, CDR1 is MNHEY and CDR2 is SMNVEV (reference sequence).

The chain carries TRBV7-3 and TRBJ2-1, with a possible D match to TRBD1 (5 bases). Germline CDR1 reads SGHTA; CDR2 reads FQGTGA. The V end was cut by 5 bases, the J end by 5 bases, with 13 bases between. CDR3 length: 14 residues. The CDR3 DNA is TGTGCCAGCAGCCAGGGCCGGGCCCACAATGAGCAGTTCTTC. Protein sequence: CASSQGRAHNEQFF.

CDR3 sequence: CASSAFPSYEQYF. In DNA, the CDR3 is TGTGCCAGCAGCGCTTTCCCCTCCTACGAGCAGTACTTC. The chain combines TRBV9 with TRBJ2-7; D gene uncertain. This CDR3 spans 13 amino acids. The V end was cut by 3 bases, the J end by 0 bases, with 7 bases between. Germline CDR1 and CDR2: SGDLS and YYNGEE.

V usage is TRBV18 and J usage is TRBJ2-1; TRBD2 matches 11 bases. Germline CDR1 and CDR2: KGHSH and LQKENI. CDR3 size: 16 residues. Germline trimming cut 4 bases from V and 4 bases from J; bases unmatched to any gene: 6. The CDR3 sequence: CASSQTLAGGYNEQFF. CDR3 nucleotides: TGTGCCAGCTCACAGACCTTAGCGGGAGGGTACAATGAGCAGTTCTTC.

This clone was seen more than once but under ten times. CDR3 protein: CASSLAGTESGANVLTF. CDR3 DNA: TGCGCCAGCAGCTTGGCGGGGACAGAGTCTGGGGCCAACGTCCTGACTTTC. The rearrangement links TRBV5-1 to TRBJ2-6; 7 bases align to TRBD1. Germline values: CDR1 SGHRS, CDR2 YFSETQ. The CDR3 loop spans 17 amino acids. The V gene end was trimmed by 0 bases and the J gene end by 1 base; junction bases not matched to a gene: 4.

The rearrangement uses TRBV5-6 and TRBJ2-7, with 10 bases identical to TRBD1. J gave up 6 bases and V 2 bases, and 5 bases lay outside the gene matches. CDR1 is SGHDT, CDR2 YYEEEE, per germline. The CDR3 has 14 amino acids. In DNA, the CDR3 is TGTGCCAGCAGCTTTGGTGACAGGGGGCGCGAGCAGTACTTC. Its protein is CASSFGDRGREQYF.

The chain joins TRBV7-9 to TRBJ1-3; D perhaps matches TRBD1 (5 bases). This CDR3 has 17 amino acids. In germline, CDR1 is SEHNR, CDR2 FQNEAQ (reference sequence). With 2 bases removed from V and 0 bases from J, the gap between germline ends came to 14 bases. The CDR3 spells CASSLLTPGSSGNTIYF. The CDR3 DNA reads TGTGCCAGCAGCTTACTAACCCCAGGGTCCTCTGGAAACACCATATATTTT.

The chain couples TRBV5-1 to TRBJ1-2; no firm D call. Deletions cut 0 bases from V and 5 bases from J, with 8 bases between. Germline assignment: CDR1 SGHRS and CDR2 YFSETQ. The CDR3 is 13 amino acids. The CDR3, as DNA: TGCGCCAGCAGCTTGGGCCAGACTTATGGCTACACCTTC. Protein product: CASSLGQTYGYTF.

The chain links TRBV10-3 to TRBJ2-3; TRBD2 aligns across 8 bases. This CDR3 is 14 amino acids long. The junction had 4 bases not matched to a gene; V was cut back by 6 bases and J by 2 bases. CDR1 is ENHRY and CDR2 is SYGVKD in the germline V gene. In nucleotides, the CDR3 is TGTGCCATCAGAGCGGGGGCCGACACAGATACGCAGTATTTT. This translates into CAIRAGADTDTQYF.

There are a few counts of this clone. The chain has TRBV5-1 and TRBJ2-3; 8 positions agree with TRBD1. CDR3 length: 14 amino acids. V lost 9 bases and J lost 6; bases outside the gene matches: 12. Germline values: CDR1 SGHRS, CDR2 YFSETQ. The CDR3 nucleotides are TGCGCCACGAGGACAGGGTTTAGTTTGGATACGCAGTATTTT. Protein: CATRTGFSLDTQYF.

The chain recombines TRBV4-2 with TRBJ2-5, with a tentative D call TRBD1 (6 bases). V was trimmed by 5 bases and J by 5 bases, leaving 18 bases between them. The CDR3 covers 15 residues. CDR1 and CDR2 from the germline V gene are LGHNA and YNFKEQ. CDR3 amino acids: CASSAQLQGGETQYF. The CDR3 DNA reads TGTGCCAGCAGCGCGCAATTACAGGGTGGGGAGACCCAGTACTTC.

The chain links TRBV5-1 to TRBJ2-3; weak D call: TRBD1 (6 bases). V was trimmed by 0 bases and J by 4 bases, leaving 9 bases between them. CDR3 length: 14 amino acids. Germline V gene sequence: CDR1 SGHRS, CDR2 YFSETQ. In DNA, the CDR3 is TGCGCCAGCAGCTTGGGGGGGCAGGCAGATACGCAGTATTTT. Translation: CASSLGGQADTQYF.

The chain combines TRBV5-6 with TRBJ2-7; a possible D gene is TRBD1 (6 bases). The CDR3 runs to 14 residues. Germline V CDR1 and CDR2: SGHDT, YYEEEE. V lost 2 bases, J lost 5 bases, and 14 bases lay in between. The chain's CDR3 is CASSFFIGGHEQYF. CDR3 nucleotides: TGTGCCAGCAGCTTCTTTATAGGGGGTCACGAGCAGTACTTC.

The gene calls are TRBV9 and TRBJ2-1; the match to TRBD2 covers 9 bases. The CDR3 runs 14 residues. J was trimmed by 11 bases and V by 3 bases; bases with no gene match: 9. Looked up from germline, CDR1 is SGDLS and CDR2 is YYNGEE. CDR3 nucleotide sequence: TGTGCCAGCAGCGCCCAATTGACTAGCGGACAGCAGTTCTTC. Translated: CASSAQLTSGQQFF.

CDR3 in amino acids: CASSQGGLVPTQDEQYF. For the CDR3, the DNA is TGCGCCAGCAGCCAAGGGGGACTAGTCCCCACTCAGGACGAGCAGTACTTC. The chain recombines TRBV4-1 with TRBJ2-7, with 8 bases aligning to TRBD2. J lost 5 bases, V lost 1 base, and 13 bases had no gene match. The length of the CDR3 is 17 residues. From germline, CDR1 is MGHRA and CDR2 YSYEKL.

The CDR3 reads CASSGSGSSDTQYF. Here the CDR3 DNA reads TGTGCCAGCAGCGGTAGCGGGAGCTCAGATACGCAGTATTTT. The rearrangement links TRBV2 to TRBJ2-3; 9 bases line up with TRBD2. The germline V gene encodes CDR1 SNHLY and CDR2 FYNNEI. CDR3 size: 14 residues. V shed 6 bases and J 4 bases; nucleotides not matched to a gene: 5.

In DNA form, the CDR3 reads TGTGCCACCAGCAGAGATCTCGGCCAAGAGACCCAGTACTTC. Its protein is CATSRDLGQETQYF. V gene TRBV15 combines with J gene TRBJ2-5; D not certain. Trimming shortened V by 0 bases and J by 1 base, and 6 bases separated the two germline ends. The germline V gene has CDR1 LNHNV and CDR2 YYDKDF (reference sequence). This CDR3 has 14 amino acids. The full variable domain, completed using reference TRBV15 and TRBJ2-5, is DAMVIQNPRYQVTQFGKPVTLSCSQTLNHNVMYWYQQKSSQAPKLLFHYYDKDFNNEADTPDNFQSRRPNTSFCFLDIRSPGLGDTAMYLCATSRDLGQETQYFGPGTRLLVL.

The J gene is TRBJ1-1, the V gene TRBV18, with TRBD1 matching over 9 bases. V shed 0 bases and J 1 base; nucleotides not matched to a gene: 9. The V gene's germline CDR1 is KGHSH and CDR2 LQKENI. The CDR3 consists of 18 residues. The CDR3 bases are TGTGCCAGCTCACCACCTTCCCCTAACAGGGGGCGGAACACTGAAGCTTTCTTT. Its protein is CASSPPSPNRGRNTEAFF.

The chain links TRBV28 to TRBJ1-5, with TRBD1 identical over 9 bases. This CDR3 region has 15 residues. The V gene's germline CDR1 is MDHEN and CDR2 SYDVKM. V was pared by 6 bases and J by 6 bases, with 9 bases of the junction left unmatched. CDR3 nucleotide sequence: TGTGCCAGCAGCACAGACAGGGGGACGACTCAGCCCCAGCATTTT. Its protein is CASSTDRGTTQPQHF.

The sample holds one count of this clone. The chain combines TRBV27 with TRBJ1-5, with D uncertain. From germline, CDR1 is MNHEY and CDR2 SMNVEV (reference sequence). This CDR3 region has 9 residues. With 8 bases removed from V and 10 bases from J, the gap between germline ends came to 6 bases. The CDR3 region is CASGSPQHF. As DNA, the CDR3 is TGTGCCAGCGGGAGTCCCCAGCATTTT.

This chain links TRBV7-9 with TRBJ1-3, with D unresolved. The CDR3 is 16 residues long. Trimming cost V 1 base and J 0 bases, with 10 bases left between them. Germline CDR1 and CDR2: SEHNR and FQNEAQ (reference sequence). The DNA for the CDR3 is TGTGCCAGCAGCTTAGTCGGCGGAGCCTCTGGAAACACCATATATTTT. Its protein product is CASSLVGGASGNTIYF.

The rearrangement joins TRBV5-4 to TRBJ1-1; TRBD1 matches at 7 bases. V trimming: 6 bases; J trimming: 5 bases; junction bases outside the gene matches: 7. Germline V gene data show CDR1 as SGHNT and CDR2 as YYREEE (reference sequence). The CDR3 is 13 residues long. CDR3 coding DNA: TGTGCCAGCAACGTACAGGGGAGGACTGAAGCTTTCTTT. Protein: CASNVQGRTEAFF.

The V call is TRBV21-1, the J call TRBJ1-5. TRBV21-1 is flagged as a pseudogene. The CDR3 covers 18 residues. The CDR3 DNA is TGTGCCAGCAGCAAAGAGCCGCGGGGGAGATATAGCAATCAGCCCCAGCATTTT. Translated: CASSKEPRGRYSNQPQHF.

The J gene is TRBJ2-2, the V gene TRBV5-1; 7 bases are shared with TRBD2. The CDR3 loop spans 16 amino acids. The ends lost 6 bases at V and 7 bases at J; junction bases unmatched: 15. Germline CDR1 SGHRS, CDR2 YFSETQ. The CDR3 loop is CASIAGATWGSGELFF. The CDR3 nucleotides are TGCGCCAGCATTGCGGGAGCCACCTGGGGGAGCGGGGAGCTGTTTTTT.

The genes are TRBV25-1 and TRBJ2-7, with TRBD1 as a possible D gene (5 bases). CDR3 length equals 13 residues. Germline CDR1 is MGHDK and CDR2 is SYGVNS. V gave up 8 bases and J gave up 0 bases, with 11 bases separating them. The CDR3 coding sequence is TGTGCCAGCGGACAACCGAGCTCCTACGAGCAGTACTTC. This translates into CASGQPSSYEQYF.